Following are 21 T cell receptor beta chains from one sample sequenced in a study of blood T cells in healthy people across ages. The use of a sample-barcoded 5' primer and a J-beta primer mix characterized a second PCR of roughly 6 to 11 cycles. A single record per CDR3 protein comes from TCRdb applying MiXCR to the 5' RACE reads. The table lists approximately 1.5 million distinct CDR3 sequences, around 35% of them singletons. The sample was blood. All receptors come from a young woman in good health.

The chain is built from TRBV7-2 and TRBJ2-1; 11 positions match TRBD2. The CDR3 is made up of 15 amino acids. Germline V gene data show CDR1 as SGHTA and CDR2 as FQGNSA. Trimming cost V 3 bases and J 6 bases; bases outside gene matches: 4. CDR3 nucleotide sequence: TGTGCCAGCAGCTTGACTAGCGGGGCCTTCAATGAGCAGTTCTTC. This encodes CASSLTSGAFNEQFF.

V is TRBV3-1 and J is TRBJ2-2, with D maybe TRBD2 (5 bases). V lost 4 bases, J lost 5 bases, and 14 bases lay in between. Germline values: CDR1 LGHDT, CDR2 YNNKEL (reference sequence). CDR3 length equals 15 residues. The CDR3 spells CASSRRGGGTGELFF. The CDR3 DNA is TGTGCCAGCAGCCGCCGTGGAGGAGGAACCGGGGAGCTGTTTTTT.

This clonotype was seen a few times. This chain joins TRBV27 and TRBJ1-1; TRBD1 matches 10 bases. The CDR3 is 15 residues long. V lost 8 bases to trimming and J lost 6 bases; unmatched junction nucleotides: 12. From germline, CDR1 is MNHEY and CDR2 SMNVEV (reference sequence). The DNA of the CDR3 is TGTGCCAGCGCCTCGGGACAGGGGTTTTCGGCTGAAGCTTTCTTT. Translating gives CASASGQGFSAEAFF.

This clonotype was seen more than once but under ten times. The chain employs TRBV6-5 and TRBJ1-1; no clear D gene. Per germline, CDR1 MNHEY and CDR2 SVGAGI. This CDR3 has 13 amino acids. V lost 1 base, J lost 4 bases, and 7 bases lay in between. The CDR3 nucleotides are TGTGCCAGCAGTTACTTGGAGGGCACTGAAGCTTTCTTT. Protein product: CASSYLEGTEAFF.

This clonotype was seen a few times. V gene TRBV18 combines with J gene TRBJ2-7, with TRBD1 identical over 9 bases. Germline CDR1 reads KGHSH; CDR2 reads LQKENI. V gave up 0 bases and J gave up 5 bases; unmatched junction bases: 8. This CDR3 has 16 residues. Here the CDR3 reads CASSPPGRTGAHEQYF. CDR3 nucleotides: TGTGCCAGCTCACCACCCGGAAGGACAGGGGCCCACGAGCAGTACTTC.

This clonotype was detected only a few times. The chain is built from TRBV5-1 and TRBJ2-3; D call uncertain. Germline V gene lookup returns CDR1 SGHRS and CDR2 YFSETQ. CDR3 size: 14 residues. Trimming stripped 0 bases from V and 2 bases from J, with 7 bases between. The CDR3, as DNA: TGCGCCAGCAGCTTGGTGGTTCCCACAGATACGCAGTATTTT. This codes for CASSLVVPTDTQYF. Combining the CDR3 with reference TRBV5-1 and TRBJ2-3 gives the whole variable domain KAGVTQTPRYLIKTRGQQVTLSCSPISGHRSVSWYQQTPGQGLQFLFEYFSETQRNKGNFPGRFSGRQFSNSRSEMNVSTLELGDSALYLCASSLVVPTDTQYFGPGTRLTVL.

The rearrangement joins TRBV7-3 to TRBJ2-1; 9 bases are shared with TRBD1. In germline, CDR1 is SGHTA, CDR2 FQGTGA. This CDR3 is built from 16 residues. Trimming at V came to 1 base and at J to 10 bases, leaving 11 bases not matched to a gene. The chain's CDR3 is CASSLMGTGQGREQFF. As DNA, the CDR3 is TGTGCCAGCAGCTTAATGGGGACAGGGCAGGGTCGGGAGCAGTTCTTC.

Concerning this clonotype: Given a much more abundant clone one base away, this may be a read error. The V gene is TRBV4-1, the J gene TRBJ2-1, with D tentatively TRBD1 (5 bases). CDR1 and CDR2 from the germline V gene are MGHRA and YSYEKL. The length of the CDR3 is 17 residues. CDR3 region: CASSPLERGLSYNGQFF. The CDR3, as DNA: TGCGCCAGCAGCCCCCTGGAAAGGGGCCTGTCCTACAATGGGCAGTTCTTC.

This clonotype showed up many times. This chain uses TRBV29-1 with TRBJ2-3; the D gene is possibly TRBD1 (5 bases). Germline lookup yields CDR1 SQVTM and CDR2 ANQGSEA. Trimming removed 0 bases from V and 0 bases from J, with 10 bases in between. The CDR3 is 15 residues long. Written as DNA, the CDR3 is TGCAGCGTTGAAGATCAGGGCCTAAGCACAGATACGCAGTATTTT. It specifies CSVEDQGLSTDTQYF.

The genes are TRBV2 and TRBJ2-1; D not resolved. The V gene's germline CDR1 is SNHLY and CDR2 FYNNEI. V was shortened by 2 bases and J by 3 bases, with 20 bases between the two germline ends. This CDR3 is built from 18 residues. The CDR3 coding sequence is TGTGCCAGCAGTGAATTAGAATCGGAACCAGGCCTCTACAATGAGCAGTTCTTC. This gives the protein CASSELESEPGLYNEQFF.

CDR3 nucleotide sequence: TGTGCCAGCAGCAACCAAGGTCCGGGGTTTCAGCCCCAGCATTTT. Protein: CASSNQGPGFQPQHF. This sequence joins TRBV6-5 and TRBJ1-5; D call uncertain. V lost 6 bases, J lost 6 bases, and 18 bases lay in between. The CDR3 is 15 amino acids. Germline V lookup: CDR1 MNHEY, CDR2 SVGAGI.

The chain recombines TRBV18 with TRBJ1-1; D call uncertain. V was cut by 1 base and J by 1 base, with 16 bases left in between. CDR1 is KGHSH, CDR2 LQKENI, per germline. The CDR3 is 17 residues long. This chain's CDR3 is CASSPLGRSASNTEAFF. CDR3 bases: TGTGCCAGCTCACCACTGGGCCGGAGCGCCTCGAACACTGAAGCTTTCTTT.

This clonotype was counted many times. The chain combines TRBV10-3 with TRBJ2-3; D ambiguous. V gave up 0 bases and J gave up 4 bases, with 5 bases separating them. The germline V gene has CDR1 ENHRY and CDR2 SYGVKD. The CDR3 spans 13 residues. The CDR3 here is CAISESPADTQYF. CDR3 DNA: TGTGCCATCAGTGAGTCTCCCGCAGATACGCAGTATTTT.

This clonotype has more than one count but fewer than ten. J is TRBJ2-5 and V is TRBV7-9, with a tentative D call TRBD2 (7 bases). Trimming pared 5 bases from V and 11 bases from J, leaving 21 bases between. The CDR3 runs to 14 residues. Looked up from germline, CDR1 is SEHNR and CDR2 is FQNEAQ (reference sequence). CDR3 nucleotides: TGTGCCAGCAGCCCCCCGGGGGGCATCTTGGAGCAGTACTTC. Amino acids: CASSPPGGILEQYF.

This clonotype was detected many times. This rearrangement joins TRBV5-1 to TRBJ2-5; TRBD1 agrees at 11 bases. This CDR3 is 15 amino acids long. The junction had 6 bases not matched to a gene; V was cut back by 3 bases and J by 5 bases. Germline CDR1 and CDR2: SGHRS and YFSETQ. The CDR3 DNA is TGCGCCAGCAGCTCCGGGACAGGGGGTTGGGAGACCCAGTACTTC. This encodes CASSSGTGGWETQYF. The full variable domain, in which reference TRBV5-1 and TRBJ2-5 provide the parts outside the CDR3, is KAGVTQTPRYLIKTRGQQVTLSCSPISGHRSVSWYQQTPGQGLQFLFEYFSETQRNKGNFPGRFSGRQFSNSRSEMNVSTLELGDSALYLCASSSGTGGWETQYFGPGTRLLVL.

The V gene is TRBV3-1, the J gene TRBJ2-1; D might be TRBD2 (5 bases). This CDR3 spans 15 amino acids. V was shortened by 4 bases and J by 3 bases, with 13 bases between the two germline ends. Germline loops: CDR1 LGHDT, CDR2 YNNKEL (reference sequence). The CDR3 protein is CASSRDRGYYNEQFF. DNA of the CDR3: TGTGCCAGCAGCCGAGATCGGGGATACTACAATGAGCAGTTCTTC.

This clonotype occurred a few times. The chain has TRBV28 and TRBJ2-3, with 10 bases matching TRBD2. Germline V gene data show CDR1 as MDHEN and CDR2 as SYDVKM. The CDR3 length is 15 residues. Trimming removed 6 bases from V and 6 bases from J; junction bases left unmatched: 9. As DNA, the CDR3 is TGTGCCAGCAGGAATGTGGGACTAGCGTCGGATACGCAGTATTTT. It encodes CASRNVGLASDTQYF.

This clonotype was picked up a small number of times. The V and J genes are TRBV4-1 and TRBJ1-2; D remains unclear. CDR3 length: 14 residues. Germline-derived CDR1 and CDR2 are MGHRA and YSYEKL. Trimming cost V 3 bases and J 0 bases, with 8 bases left between them. As DNA, the CDR3 is TGCGCCAGCAGCCAGGTAGCTACTAACTATGGCTACACCTTC. Amino acids: CASSQVATNYGYTF.

The chain joins TRBV7-9 to TRBJ2-7; D possibly corresponds to TRBD2 (6 bases). The CDR3 contains 15 residues. V lost 5 bases and J lost 2, with 16 bases in between. From germline, CDR1 is SEHNR and CDR2 FQNEAQ (reference sequence). Here the CDR3 DNA reads TGTGCCAGCAGCCCGCCGGGACTGTACCCCTACGAGCAGTACTTC. Residues: CASSPPGLYPYEQYF.

The rearrangement joins TRBV5-1 to TRBJ2-1; D uncertain. The ends were cut back, 4 bases at V and 6 bases at J, with 23 bases in the middle. CDR1 is SGHRS and CDR2 is YFSETQ in the germline V gene. This CDR3 spans 17 amino acids. This CDR3 reads CASSPGMTRIPSNEQFF. CDR3 DNA sequence: TGCGCCAGCAGCCCAGGTATGACAAGAATTCCCAGCAATGAGCAGTTCTTC. Based on the CDR3 plus reference TRBV5-1 and TRBJ2-1, the full variable domain is KAGVTQTPRYLIKTRGQQVTLSCSPISGHRSVSWYQQTPGQGLQFLFEYFSETQRNKGNFPGRFSGRQFSNSRSEMNVSTLELGDSALYLCASSPGMTRIPSNEQFFGPGTRLTVL.

The rearrangement uses TRBV6-5 and TRBJ2-5, with TRBD1 identical over 7 bases. Germline CDR1 and CDR2: MNHEY and SVGAGI. This CDR3 spans 18 amino acids. Losses at the gene ends were 2 bases for V and 6 bases for J; bases not matched to a gene: 18. Here the CDR3 reads CASSYGRRINRGGKTQYF. Written as DNA, the CDR3 is TGTGCCAGCAGTTACGGTCGCCGCATCAACAGGGGTGGAAAGACCCAGTACTTC.